Reported below is one T cell receptor beta chain. Its specificity is unknown. The data derive from a study of cytomegalovirus exposure and HLA in healthy donors. Study-level information: Out of roughly 200 million T cells, an earlier analysis found around 110 million unique TCR beta sequences in total. The study's early data release held 75 million to 95 million unique TCRs from HLA-typed donors. Notes on the study in general: With further analysis later on, most CMV-associated TCR beta chains appeared HLA-restricted.

The PCR made use of 60 Vbeta and 13 Jbeta primers. Methods used by the authors: Around 10 million of the 75 million to 95 million unique TCR beta chains counted in a later analysis were shared. The method was immunoSEQ multiplex PCR; TCRdb's version includes in-frame clones alone and lacks a portion of them. The V and J calls and clone size come from that table; D and trimming were worked out from the DNA. The table records roughly 200,000 clones, more than 60% of them present only once. The CDR3 has 18 amino acids. CDR1 and CDR2 (germline): LGHNA, YNFKEQ. V lost 3 bases and J lost 4; bases outside the gene matches: 10.

The chain couples TRBV4-2 to TRBJ2-5; 14 bases agree with TRBD2. The TCR comes from a man between 45 and 60 years old in good health and CMV-seronegative. Sequencing was carried out using PBMCs. CDR3 nucleotide sequence: TGTGCCAGCAGCCAGGGTGGGACTAGCGGGAGAGTAGGAGAGACCCAGTACTTC. It yields the protein CASSQGGTSGRVGETQYF.